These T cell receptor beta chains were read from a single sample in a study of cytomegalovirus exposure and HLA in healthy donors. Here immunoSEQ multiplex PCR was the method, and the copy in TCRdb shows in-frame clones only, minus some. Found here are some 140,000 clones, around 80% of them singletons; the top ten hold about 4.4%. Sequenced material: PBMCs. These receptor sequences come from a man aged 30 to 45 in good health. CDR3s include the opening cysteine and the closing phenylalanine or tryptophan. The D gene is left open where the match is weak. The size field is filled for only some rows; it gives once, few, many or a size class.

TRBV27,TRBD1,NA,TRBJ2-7,TGTGCCAGCAGTTTGGGGAGACAGGGGAGCGGCGAGCAGTACTTC,CASSLGRQGSGEQYF
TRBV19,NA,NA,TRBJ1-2,TGTGCCAGTAAGCGGGCATCCGGGCATGGCTACACCTTC,CASKRASGHGYTF
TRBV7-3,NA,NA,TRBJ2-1,TGTGCCAGCAGCTTAAGGGGGCAGCCAGTAAACAATGAGCAGTTCTTC,CASSLRGQPVNNEQFF
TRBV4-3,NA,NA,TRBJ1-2,TGCGCCAGCAGCCAATTACAGGACCCACACTGTGGCTACACCTTC,CASSQLQDPHCGYTF
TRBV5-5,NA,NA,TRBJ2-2,TGTGCCAGCAGCTTGGTTGCGGGCTACACCGGGGAGCTGTTTTTT,CASSLVAGYTGELFF
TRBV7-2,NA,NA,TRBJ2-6,TGTGCCAGCAGCTCCGTTGGGGCCAACGTCCTGACTTTC,CASSSVGANVLTF
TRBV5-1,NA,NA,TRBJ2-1,TGCGCCAGCAGCTTGGTACCCAAGCCGGGTAATGAGCAGTTCTTC,CASSLVPKPGNEQFF
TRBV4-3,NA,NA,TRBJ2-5,TGCGCCAGCAGCCAAGTCGTAGGGGGAGAGACCCAGTACTTC,CASSQVVGGETQYF
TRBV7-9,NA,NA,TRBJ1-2,TGTGCCAGCAGCTTATTAGCAGATCATGGCTACACCTTC,CASSLLADHGYTF
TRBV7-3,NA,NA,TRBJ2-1,TGTGCCAGCAGTTTGAGCGGAAAGGACGGTGAGCAGTTCTTC,CASSLSGKDGEQFF
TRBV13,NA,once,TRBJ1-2,TGTGCCAGCAGCTTATGGCCCGGGGACCTATACAGGGAACCCTATGGCTACACCTTC,CASSLWPGDLYREPYGYTF
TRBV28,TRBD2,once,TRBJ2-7,TGTGCCAGCAGTTTATCCCAGGGTAGCGGGGTCCCCTACGAGCAGTGCTTC,CASSLSQGSGVPYEQCF
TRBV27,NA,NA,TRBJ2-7,TGTGCCAGCAGTTTACGGGAAAACTACGAGCAGTACTTC,CASSLRENYEQYF
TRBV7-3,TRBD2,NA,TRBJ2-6,TGTGCCAGCAGCGCACTAGCGGGGACCTCTGGGGCCAACGTCCTGACTTTC,CASSALAGTSGANVLTF
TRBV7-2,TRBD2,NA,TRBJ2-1,TGTGCCAGCAGCTTAGGTGGACTAGCGGGAGCCCGAGGGAATGAGCAGTTCTTC,CASSLGGLAGARGNEQFF
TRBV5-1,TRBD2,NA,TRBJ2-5,TGCGCCAGCAGCTTGGTGCCCCCGTCTAGCGGATACCAAGAGACCCAGTACTTC,CASSLVPPSSGYQETQYF
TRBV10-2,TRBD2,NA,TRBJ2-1,TGCGCCAGCATTCTAGCGGGGGGGAATGAGCAGTTCTTC,CASILAGGNEQFF
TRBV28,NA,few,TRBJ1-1,TGTGCCAGCAGTCCAAACACTGAAGCTTTCTTT,CASSPNTEAFF
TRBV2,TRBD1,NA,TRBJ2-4,TGTGCCAGCTACTGGACAGGGGACATTCAGTACTTC,CASYWTGDIQYF
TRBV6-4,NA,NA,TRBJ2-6,TGTGCCAGCAGTGACTCAGGCGGGGACTCTGGGGCCAACGTCCTGACTTTC,CASSDSGGDSGANVLTF
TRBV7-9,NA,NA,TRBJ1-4,TGTGCCAGCAGCTTGTCTGCAACTAATGAAAAACTGTTTTTT,CASSLSATNEKLFF
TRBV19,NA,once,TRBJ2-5,TGTGCCAGTAGCCACGACAGACAAGAGACCCAGTACTTC,CASSHDRQETQYF
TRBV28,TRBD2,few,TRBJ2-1,TGTGCCAGCAGTTTATGGACTAGCGGCTACAATGAGCAGTTCTTC,CASSLWTSGYNEQFF
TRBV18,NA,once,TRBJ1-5,TGTGCCAGCTCACCGGAGACGGCAAATCAGCCCCAGCATTTT,CASSPETANQPQHF
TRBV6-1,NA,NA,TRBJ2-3,TGTGCCAGCCGAATTAGCGGAGACCTGAGGGATACGCAGTATTTT,CASRISGDLRDTQYF
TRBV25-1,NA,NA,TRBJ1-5,TGTGCCAGCAGTGCCAGGCAGGAAAATCAGCCCCAGCATTTT,CASSARQENQPQHF
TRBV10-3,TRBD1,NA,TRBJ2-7,TGTGCCATCAGTGGCCGGGACAGAGCCTACGAGCAGTACTTC,CAISGRDRAYEQYF
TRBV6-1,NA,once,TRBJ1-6,TGTGCCAACAGTGTTGGGGGCCGCTGGGATCGTTCACCCCTCCACTTT,CANSVGGRWDRSPLHF
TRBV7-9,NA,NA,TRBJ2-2,TGTGCCAGCAAGCTAGTGGGTGGGGAGCTGTTTTTT,CASKLVGGELFF
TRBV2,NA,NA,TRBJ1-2,TGTGCCAGCAGGGGGGGTGGCTACACCTTC,CASRGGGYTF
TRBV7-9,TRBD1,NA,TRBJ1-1,TGTGCCAGCAGCTTAGGACAGGGAACTGAAGCTTTCTTT,CASSLGQGTEAFF
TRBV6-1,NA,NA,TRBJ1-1,TGTGCCAGCAGTGCCCCGGGGGTTAGAACCACTGAAGCTTTCTTT,CASSAPGVRTTEAFF
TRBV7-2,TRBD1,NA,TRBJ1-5,TGTGCCAGCAGCAACTGGGACAGTAGCAATCAGCCCCAGCATTTT,CASSNWDSSNQPQHF
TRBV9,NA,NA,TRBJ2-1,TGTGCCAGCAGCGCCTCACTAGACACGGACGCAAACAATGAGCAGTTCTTC,CASSASLDTDANNEQFF
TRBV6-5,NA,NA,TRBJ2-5,TGTGCCAGCAGTTACTCAGGTCAGGGAAGGGAGACCCAGTACTTC,CASSYSGQGRETQYF
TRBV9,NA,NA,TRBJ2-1,TGTGCCAGCAGCGTAGATGCAGGGGTATACAATGAGCAGTTCTTC,CASSVDAGVYNEQFF
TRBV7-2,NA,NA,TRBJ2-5,TGTGCCAGCAGCTTAGCCTTCCAAGAGACCCAGTACTTC,CASSLAFQETQYF
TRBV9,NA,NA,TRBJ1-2,TGTGCCAGCAGCGTAGAGCAGGGCAGTATGGGTGGCTACACCTTC,CASSVEQGSMGGYTF
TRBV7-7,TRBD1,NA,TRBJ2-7,TGTGCCAGCAGCTTTTCAGGGGGTGACGAGCAGTACTTC,CASSFSGGDEQYF